These 23 T cell receptor beta chains originate from one sample sequenced in a study of T cell changes during pregnancy in multiple sclerosis. Method: immunoSEQ multiplex PCR; TCRdb's copy keeps in-frame clones and lacks some. Of fewer than 70,000 clones listed, more than 75% were seen once; the top ten hold 1.4%. This specimen consisted of peripheral blood, obtained in the third trimester of pregnancy. These receptors all stem from a female donor with multiple sclerosis, enrolled in a pregnancy study.

This rearrangement joins TRBV2 to TRBJ1-5; 7 nucleotides align to TRBD1. Germline V gene lookup returns CDR1 SNHLY and CDR2 FYNNEI. The CDR3 contains 14 residues. After removal of 4 bases from V and 4 bases from J, the junction contained 4 bases not matched to a gene. DNA for the CDR3: TGTGCCAGCAGTGGGGGACAGCCGAATCAGCCCCAGCATTTT. It encodes CASSGGQPNQPQHF.

The chain is built from TRBV11-2 and TRBJ2-3; tentative D call: TRBD2 (6 bases). There are 15 residues in the CDR3. Germline lookup yields CDR1 SGHAT and CDR2 FQNNGV. Between the trimmed V and J ends, which lost 3 bases and 2 bases, there was a span of 12 bases. This CDR3 is CASSFLSGYTDTQYF. The DNA for the CDR3 is TGTGCCAGCAGCTTCCTTAGCGGCTACACAGATACGCAGTATTTT.

The V gene is TRBV27, the J gene TRBJ2-3; D is possibly TRBD1 (6 bases). Looked up from germline, CDR1 is MNHEY and CDR2 is SMNVEV (reference sequence). The CDR3 length is 13 residues. Trimming pared 4 bases from V and 4 bases from J, leaving 9 bases between. CDR3 amino acids: CASSSRGADTQYF. The CDR3 DNA sequence: TGTGCCAGCAGTTCCAGGGGTGCAGATACGCAGTATTTT.

This clone came up once. The rearrangement links TRBV4-3 to TRBJ2-3; the match to TRBD1 covers 9 bases. This CDR3 is 18 amino acids long. Losses at the gene ends were 1 base for V and 1 base for J; bases not matched to a gene: 9. Germline V CDR1 and CDR2: LGHNA, YSLEER. The CDR3 DNA is TGCGCCAGCAGCCAAGCTTCACCGACAGGGGGGGGCACAGATACGCAGTATTTT. Its translation: CASSQASPTGGGTDTQYF.

The chain joins TRBV4-3 to TRBJ1-2, with a weak D call TRBD1 (5 bases). Germline CDR1 LGHNA, CDR2 YSLEER. The CDR3 extends over 15 amino acids. V lost 4 bases, J lost 2 bases, and 14 bases lay in between. The chain's CDR3 is CASSPFWGVNYGYTF. The CDR3 DNA sequence: TGCGCCAGCAGCCCTTTTTGGGGGGTCAACTATGGCTACACCTTC.

The gene calls are TRBV9 and TRBJ1-1; perhaps TRBD1 as D (6 bases). The CDR3 covers 15 residues. The germline gives CDR1 SGDLS, CDR2 YYNGEE. Trimming removed 4 bases at V and 1 base at J, with 14 bases between. For the CDR3, the DNA is TGTGCCAGCAGCCCGCACTCGACAGGGAACACTGAAGCTTTCTTT. This gives the protein CASSPHSTGNTEAFF.

The chain couples TRBV19 to TRBJ1-1; D unclear. Trimming pared 2 bases from V and 5 bases from J, leaving 18 bases between. The CDR3 runs to 16 residues. Looked up from germline, CDR1 is LNHDA and CDR2 is SQIVND (reference sequence). This CDR3 is CASSIRPDLGRTEAFF. The CDR3 nucleotides are TGTGCCAGTAGTATAAGGCCAGACCTGGGGAGGACTGAAGCTTTCTTT.

The rearrangement joins TRBV2 to TRBJ2-7, with TRBD1 matching 7 bases. This CDR3 contains 13 residues. The V and J ends lost 3 bases and 3 bases, in that order; junction bases with no gene match: 2. Germline CDR1 is SNHLY and CDR2 is FYNNEI. The CDR3 region has the DNA TGTGCCAGCAGTGACGGACAGGTCTACGAGCAGTACTTC. Protein product: CASSDGQVYEQYF.

V is TRBV5-8 and J is TRBJ1-2; TRBD1 matches at 10 bases. With V trimmed by 3 bases and J by 5 bases, 10 bases remained unmatched. This CDR3 has 16 residues. Germline CDR1 reads SGHTS; CDR2 reads YDEGEE. CDR3 in amino acids: CASSWRQGAYRYGYTF. The CDR3 DNA sequence: TGTGCCAGCAGCTGGAGACAGGGGGCATATCGGTATGGCTACACCTTC.

This clone was seen more than once but under ten times. The chain carries TRBV7-9 and TRBJ1-1; perhaps TRBD1 as D (5 bases). The CDR3 runs to 13 residues. The V gene lost 4 bases and the J gene lost 5 bases, with 11 bases spanning the gap. Germline CDR1 is SEHNR and CDR2 is FQNEAQ (reference sequence). This CDR3 is CASSYSQGTEAFF. The CDR3 bases are TGTGCCAGCAGCTACAGTCAGGGAACTGAAGCTTTCTTT.

This clone was picked up one time. The J gene is TRBJ2-1, the V gene TRBV10-3; 12 nucleotides agree with TRBD2. The J segment lost 5 bases and the V segment lost 11 bases, leaving 7 bases of the junction unmatched. The CDR3 length is 14 residues. Germline CDR1 and CDR2: ENHRY and SYGVKD. The CDR3 sequence is CALGASGGDNEQFF. The CDR3 DNA reads as TGTGCCCTAGGCGCTAGCGGGGGGGACAATGAGCAGTTCTTC.

The chain carries TRBV7-3 and TRBJ1-2; the match to TRBD1 covers 8 bases. In germline, CDR1 is SGHTA, CDR2 FQGTGA. With 5 bases clipped from V and 5 bases from J, the junction kept 4 bases outside the gene matches. The length of the CDR3 is 13 residues. CDR3 nucleotides: TGTGCCAGCAGCCCCGGACAGGGTTATGGCTACACCTTC. It translates to CASSPGQGYGYTF.

The rearrangement joins TRBV28 to TRBJ1-2, with 8 bases aligning to TRBD1. Germline CDR1 is MDHEN and CDR2 is SYDVKM. With V trimmed by 4 bases and J by 7 bases, 11 bases remained unmatched. The CDR3 extends over 15 amino acids. The CDR3 is CASSWTGQGSGGYTF. The CDR3 DNA sequence: TGTGCCAGCAGTTGGACCGGACAGGGATCGGGTGGCTACACCTTC.

V usage is TRBV4-1 and J usage is TRBJ2-3; 10 bases line up with TRBD1. The CDR3 sequence is 15 residues long. Germline V gives CDR1 MGHRA, CDR2 YSYEKL. V shed 4 bases, J shed 5 bases, and the junction held 6 bases outside the gene matches. The CDR3 is CASSLTGGAGDTQYF. The DNA for the CDR3 is TGCGCCAGCAGCCTGACAGGGGGCGCGGGAGATACGCAGTATTTT.

The gene calls are TRBV19 and TRBJ1-1, with 7 bases identical to TRBD1. The V gene end was trimmed by 7 bases and the J gene end by 4 bases; junction bases not matched to a gene: 12. This CDR3 contains 15 residues. CDR1 is LNHDA and CDR2 is SQIVND in the germline V gene (reference sequence). CDR3 nucleotides: TGTGCCAGTACCCTAATAGGGGGCTCCGGCACTGAAGCTTTCTTT. Encoded protein: CASTLIGGSGTEAFF.

V usage is TRBV1 and J usage is TRBJ2-3; the DNA was not compared with TRBD2, the D call given in the table. TRBV1 is a known pseudogene. The CDR3 has 19 amino acids. The DNA for the CDR3 is TGCACCAGCAGCCAAGCTTACAGCCGGGGGGGCCGGGGGCTAGATACGCAGTATTTT. It codes for CTSSQAYSRGGRGLDTQYF.

The table lists this clone with a count of one. The chain carries TRBV4-1 and TRBJ1-6; no reliable D call. The V and J ends lost 5 bases and 8 bases respectively, with 19 bases between them. CDR1 and CDR2 from the germline V gene are MGHRA and YSYEKL. The CDR3 is made up of 16 amino acids. The CDR3 DNA reads TGCGCCAGCAGCAGGAGGAACTCCCCGGTGGATTCACCCCTCCACTTT. It translates to CASSRRNSPVDSPLHF.

The rearrangement joins TRBV10-1 to TRBJ2-5; 13 bases match TRBD2. V lost 5 bases and J lost 4; bases outside the gene matches: 10. CDR3 length: 17 amino acids. Per germline, CDR1 WNHNN and CDR2 SYGVQD (reference sequence). The CDR3 nucleotides read TGCGCCAGCAGTCTGGAGACTAGCGGGGGGCTTCGAGAGACCCAGTACTTC. This gives the protein CASSLETSGGLRETQYF.

This sequence joins TRBV30 and TRBJ1-2; a possible D gene is TRBD1 (5 bases). CDR3 size: 14 residues. Germline V gene data show CDR1 as GTSNPN and CDR2 as SVGIG (reference sequence). Trimming stripped 1 base from V and 1 base from J, with 10 bases between. This chain's CDR3 is CAWSERGINYGYTF. CDR3 DNA sequence: TGTGCCTGGAGTGAAAGGGGTATTAACTATGGCTACACCTTC.

The chain is built from TRBV5-1 and TRBJ2-1; D perhaps matches TRBD2 (7 bases). This CDR3 spans 15 amino acids. Germline loops: CDR1 SGHRS, CDR2 YFSETQ. V lost 4 bases and J lost 3, with 14 bases in between. The CDR3 DNA follows: TGCGCCAGCAGCCGTGGGGGGGCTAACTACAATGAGCAGTTCTTC. Amino acids: CASSRGGANYNEQFF. Supplemented by reference TRBV5-1 and TRBJ2-1, the full variable domain reads KAGVTQTPRYLIKTRGQQVTLSCSPISGHRSVSWYQQTPGQGLQFLFEYFSETQRNKGNFPGRFSGRQFSNSRSEMNVSTLELGDSALYLCASSRGGANYNEQFFGPGTRLTVL.

V is TRBV5-1 and J is TRBJ2-1, with D perhaps matching TRBD2 (5 bases). V dropped 3 bases and J dropped 4 bases, with 14 bases sitting between them. This CDR3 contains 15 residues. CDR1 and CDR2 from the germline V gene are SGHRS and YFSETQ. CDR3 nucleotides: TGCGCCAGCAGCTATAAACTAGGATCTTACAATGAGCAGTTCTTC. The encoded protein is CASSYKLGSYNEQFF.

This chain's CDR3 is CASSPARGSAEAFF. The CDR3 DNA is TGTGCCAGCAGCCCGGCCAGGGGATCGGCTGAAGCTTTCTTT. V usage is TRBV7-2 and J usage is TRBJ1-1, with a possible D match to TRBD1 (6 bases). V was trimmed by 5 bases and J by 6 bases, leaving 16 bases between them. The CDR3 length is 14 residues. Germline CDR1 and CDR2: SGHTA and FQGNSA.

V and J are TRBV7-3 and TRBJ2-1; 11 bases are a match to TRBD2. This CDR3 spans 15 amino acids. Germline V gene sequence: CDR1 SGHTA, CDR2 FQGTGA. J lost 8 bases, V lost 5 bases, and 8 bases had no gene match. The CDR3 protein is CASSDSGGASYEQFF. The CDR3 DNA reads as TGTGCCAGCAGCGATAGCGGGGGGGCCTCGTATGAGCAGTTCTTC.